This TCR beta chain emerged from a study of Graves' ophthalmopathy and Graves' hyperthyroidism. The study's findings and limits: Ophthalmopathy progression cases were predicted by the model with approximately 71% sensitivity and almost 75% specificity.

J was trimmed by 3 bases and V by 3 bases; bases with no gene match: 9. The CDR3 runs to 16 residues. The V gene's germline CDR1 is PRHDT and CDR2 FYEKMQ (reference sequence). This clonotype was recorded many times. Its matching antigen is unknown. Moderate-to-severe activity, CAS at least 3, NOSPECS at least 4 and duration under 3 months characterized donors with ophthalmopathy. Orbital computed tomography and thyroid ultrasound, along with TRAb, serum thyroxine and clinical symptoms, underpinned diagnosis. As the template, RNA transcripts were used to amplify TCR beta CDR3 regions. RT-PCR with HTBI primers came first, then second-round multiplex PCR. TCRdb fed the multiplex PCR reads into MiXCR, producing one record per CDR3 protein. The sample shows over 200,000 distinct CDR3 sequences, roughly 29% of them seen only once.

The chain carries TRBV13 and TRBJ1-2; 8 bases match TRBD1. The receptor was isolated from a man between 50 and 59 years old with Graves' ophthalmopathy. Sequenced: peripheral blood. The CDR3 sequence: CASSFGVRGHYYGYTF. The CDR3 nucleotides read TGTGCCAGCAGCTTTGGGGTCAGGGGGCATTACTATGGCTACACCTTC.